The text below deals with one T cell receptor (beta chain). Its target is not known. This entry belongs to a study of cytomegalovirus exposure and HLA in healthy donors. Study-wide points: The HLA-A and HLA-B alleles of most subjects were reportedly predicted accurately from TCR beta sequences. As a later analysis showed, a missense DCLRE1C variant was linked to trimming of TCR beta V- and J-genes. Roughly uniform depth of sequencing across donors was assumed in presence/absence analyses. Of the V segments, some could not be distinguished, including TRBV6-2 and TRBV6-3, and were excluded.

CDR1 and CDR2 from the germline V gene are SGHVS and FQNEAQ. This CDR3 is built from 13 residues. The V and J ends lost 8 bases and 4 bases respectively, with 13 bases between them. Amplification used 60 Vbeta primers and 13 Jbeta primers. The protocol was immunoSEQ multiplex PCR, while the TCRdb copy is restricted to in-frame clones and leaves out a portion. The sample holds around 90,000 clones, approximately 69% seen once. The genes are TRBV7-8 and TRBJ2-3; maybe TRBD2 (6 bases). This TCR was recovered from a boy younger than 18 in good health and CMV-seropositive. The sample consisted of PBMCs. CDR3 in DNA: TGTGCCAGCGGCGGGGACTTCCCAGATACGCAGTATTTT. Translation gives CASGGDFPDTQYF.